The 26 T cell receptor beta chains below come from one sample, sequenced in a study of blood T cell repertoires in COVID-19. Profiled with immunoSEQ multiplex PCR; TCRdb holds only in-frame clones, not every one. The table shows roughly 400,000 clones, with roughly 88% occurring only once. Sequencing used PBMCs or T cells enriched from blood (not recorded which). The origin of the receptors is a woman under 30 who had been exposed to COVID-19.

The genes are TRBV28 and TRBJ1-1; D remains ambiguous. The CDR3 runs 16 residues. Trimming left V 3 bases short and J 0 bases short, with 14 bases between. Germline CDR1 and CDR2: MDHEN and SYDVKM. DNA of the CDR3: TGTGCCAGCAGTTTGAGAGTGAGGGCCCTGAACACTGAAGCTTTCTTT. This translates into CASSLRVRALNTEAFF.

The rearrangement links TRBV5-4 to TRBJ2-7, with 9 bases aligning to TRBD1. Germline CDR1 and CDR2: SGHNT and YYREEE (reference sequence). Trimming took 3 bases from V and 1 from J; bases not matched to a gene: 14. The CDR3 spans 18 residues. The CDR3, as DNA: TGTGCCAGCAGCTCATACAATCCGGGACAGGGAAATTCCTACGAGCAGTACTTC. Protein product: CASSSYNPGQGNSYEQYF.

The chain carries TRBV24-1 and TRBJ1-1; D is unclear. This CDR3 has 14 residues. Germline CDR1 reads KGHDR; CDR2 reads SFDVKD. The ends were cut back, 4 bases at V and 1 base at J, with 9 bases in the middle. The chain's CDR3 is CATSDPARNTEAFF. The CDR3, as DNA: TGTGCCACCAGTGACCCCGCCAGGAACACTGAAGCTTTCTTT.

This clone was counted between two and nine times. The chain recombines TRBV7-8 with TRBJ2-2, with D possibly being TRBD2 (7 bases). The CDR3 totals 15 residues. The V end lost 6 bases, the J end lost 7 bases, and 18 bases lay between the germline ends. From germline, CDR1 is SGHVS and CDR2 FQNEAQ. CDR3 nucleotide sequence: TGTGCCAGCAGACAAGCAGGGGAGGGAGGCGGGGAGCTGTTTTTT. This sequence encodes CASRQAGEGGGELFF.

This chain joins TRBV28 and TRBJ1-1, with unresolved D. Deletions cut 3 bases from V and 6 bases from J, with 11 bases between. Germline CDR1 and CDR2: MDHEN and SYDVKM. The CDR3 is 13 residues long. The CDR3 nucleotides read TGTGCCAGCAGTTTTAGTCAGGTTCCTGAAGCTTTCTTT. Protein product: CASSFSQVPEAFF.

The chain couples TRBV24-1 to TRBJ2-2; D is possibly TRBD2 (5 bases). Trimming left V 4 bases short and J 0 bases short, with 11 bases between. Germline V gene data show CDR1 as KGHDR and CDR2 as SFDVKD. The length of the CDR3 is 16 residues. Here the CDR3 reads CATSETRYANTGELFF. In nucleotides, the CDR3 is TGTGCCACCAGTGAAACTAGGTACGCGAACACCGGGGAGCTGTTTTTT.

The chain joins TRBV18 to TRBJ2-1; no firm D call. The CDR3 runs to 14 residues. Deletions cut 2 bases from V and 1 base from J, with 6 bases between. Germline V gives CDR1 KGHSH, CDR2 LQKENI. This chain's CDR3 is CASSPRGSYNEQFF. The DNA of the CDR3 is TGTGCCAGCTCACCAAGAGGTTCCTACAATGAGCAGTTCTTC.

V is TRBV7-9 and J is TRBJ1-4; D remains unclear. From germline, CDR1 is SEHNR and CDR2 FQNEAQ (reference sequence). V lost 1 base and J lost 0, with 6 bases in between. The CDR3 runs to 15 residues. CDR3 coding DNA: TGTGCCAGCAGCTTAGTCCAAACAACTAATGAAAAACTGTTTTTT. This sequence encodes CASSLVQTTNEKLFF.

The chain couples TRBV20-1 to TRBJ2-1; D is ambiguous. The CDR3 covers 11 residues. CDR1 is DFQATT, CDR2 SNEGSKA, per germline (reference sequence). Trimming removed 0 bases from V and 10 bases from J, with 7 bases in between. The CDR3 bases are TGCAGTGCTAGAGATTTGGAGGAGCAGTTCTTC. Its protein is CSARDLEEQFF.

J is TRBJ2-2 and V is TRBV5-6, with D perhaps TRBD2 (6 bases). CDR3 size: 12 residues. Trimming shortened V by 4 bases and J by 6 bases, and 7 bases separated the two germline ends. Germline loops: CDR1 SGHDT, CDR2 YYEEEE. CDR3 nucleotides: TGTGCCAGCAGCCCGGGAGCCGGGGAGCTGTTTTTT. Encoded protein: CASSPGAGELFF.

The V gene is TRBV28, the J gene TRBJ2-5; D is uncertain. The CDR3 extends over 13 amino acids. V was trimmed by 4 bases and J by 1 base, leaving 7 bases between them. CDR1 MDHEN and CDR2 SYDVKM come from the germline V gene. CDR3 DNA sequence: TGTGCCAGCAGTTACGAGCCCCAAGAGACCCAGTACTTC. Amino acid sequence: CASSYEPQETQYF.

The rearrangement uses TRBV9 and TRBJ2-1, with D unclear. The CDR3 is made up of 12 amino acids. The germline CDR1 and CDR2 sequences are SGDLS and YYNGEE. The germline V and J ends were trimmed by 3 bases and 8 bases, with 9 bases remaining between them. The DNA of the CDR3 is TGTGCCAGCAGCGGACTTTCGGATGAGCAGTTCTTC. It codes for CASSGLSDEQFF.

The chain has TRBV5-1 and TRBJ2-3; no definite D call. The CDR3 is 14 residues long. Trimming removed 0 bases at V and 4 bases at J, with 9 bases between. From germline, CDR1 is SGHRS and CDR2 YFSETQ. This CDR3 reads CASSLGDEADTQYF. The CDR3 nucleotides read TGCGCCAGCAGCTTGGGAGATGAGGCAGATACGCAGTATTTT.

In its sample, this clone was seen once. The chain uses TRBV5-1 and TRBJ2-7; D may be TRBD1 (5 bases). This CDR3 has 13 residues. Trimming left V 5 bases short and J 0 bases short, with 9 bases between. Germline CDR1 and CDR2: SGHRS and YFSETQ. As DNA, the CDR3 is TGCGCCAGCAGTGGGGCCCCCTCCTACGAGCAGTACTTC. Residues: CASSGAPSYEQYF.

This sequence joins TRBV27 and TRBJ2-1; 10 bases agree with TRBD1. The CDR3 covers 16 residues. CDR1 and CDR2 from the germline V gene are MNHEY and SMNVEV (reference sequence). The V segment lost 2 bases and the J segment 4 bases; nucleotides outside the gene matches: 5. CDR3 residues: CASSLPRDRGYNEQFF. DNA for the CDR3: TGTGCCAGCAGTTTACCCCGGGACAGGGGTTACAATGAGCAGTTCTTC.

This clone was recorded once. The chain employs TRBV14 and TRBJ2-1; D gene uncertain. Germline CDR1 reads SGHDN; CDR2 reads FVKESK. Between the trimmed V and J ends, which lost 2 bases and 0 bases, there was a span of 8 bases. CDR3 length: 15 amino acids. The chain's CDR3 is CASSQLGSSYNEQFF. DNA for the CDR3: TGTGCCAGCAGCCAATTGGGCAGCTCCTACAATGAGCAGTTCTTC.

The rearrangement uses TRBV6-5 and TRBJ2-7; perhaps TRBD2 as D (5 bases). The CDR3 is 13 residues long. Germline V lookup: CDR1 MNHEY, CDR2 SVGAGI. V lost 6 bases, J lost 3 bases, and 12 bases lay in between. The CDR3 loop is CASSRPSSYEQYF. The CDR3 DNA follows: TGTGCCAGCAGCCGGCCTAGCAGCTACGAGCAGTACTTC.

In regard to this clone: This may be a read error, as it is one base from a much larger clone. Other DNA sequences in this sample translate to the same CDR3. The chain carries TRBV11-3 and TRBJ2-1; 9 nucleotides match TRBD2. The ends lost 1 base at V and 2 bases at J; junction bases unmatched: 0. CDR1 is SGHNT, CDR2 YENEEA, per germline. The CDR3 is 15 amino acids. CDR3 sequence: CASSLGGRAYNEQFF. As DNA, the CDR3 is TGTGCCAGCAGCTTAGGCGGGAGGGCCTACAATGAGCAGTTCTTC.

The genes are TRBV18 and TRBJ1-1, with a possible D match to TRBD1 (6 bases). V was shortened by 4 bases and J by 0 bases, with 12 bases between the two germline ends. Germline loops: CDR1 KGHSH, CDR2 LQKENI. The CDR3 totals 15 residues. CDR3 sequence reads: CASSLSGQLNTEAFF. The CDR3 nucleotides are TGTGCCAGCTCACTCTCCGGACAGCTGAACACTGAAGCTTTCTTT.

The genes are TRBV29-1 and TRBJ2-7; D perhaps matches TRBD2 (6 bases). The germline CDR1 and CDR2 sequences are SQVTM and ANQGSEA. This CDR3 contains 13 residues. V lost 8 bases, J lost 3 bases, and 17 bases lay in between. The CDR3 sequence: CSLFQRANYEQYF. DNA of the CDR3: TGCAGCCTTTTTCAGCGGGCCAACTACGAGCAGTACTTC.

This clone turned up a few times. The chain carries TRBV5-6 and TRBJ1-2; D is ambiguous. Germline V CDR1 and CDR2: SGHDT, YYEEEE. The V end lost 2 bases, the J end lost 3 bases, and 11 bases lay between the germline ends. The CDR3 sequence is 14 residues long. Here the CDR3 reads CASSLPEAHYGYTF. In nucleotides, the CDR3 is TGTGCCAGCAGCTTACCCGAGGCTCACTATGGCTACACCTTC.

The gene calls are TRBV6-5 and TRBJ2-2, with 8 positions matching TRBD2. Per germline, CDR1 MNHEY and CDR2 SVGAGI. The CDR3 loop spans 15 amino acids. V shed 5 bases, J shed 5 bases, and the junction held 7 bases outside the gene matches. The CDR3 DNA reads TGTGCCAGCAGTCGGGGTGCTAGCGGGACCGGGGAGCTGTTTTTT. The encoded protein is CASSRGASGTGELFF.

This clone came up a few times. This chain connects TRBV6-5 to TRBJ1-1, with unresolved D. The germline CDR1 and CDR2 sequences are MNHEY and SVGAGI. The CDR3 contains 12 residues. The V and J ends lost 2 bases and 11 bases respectively, with 12 bases between them. The CDR3 region has the DNA TGTGCCAGCAGTTACGGGTCTGGAGAGGCTTTCTTT. Protein sequence: CASSYGSGEAFF.

J is TRBJ1-2 and V is TRBV10-3, with D possibly TRBD1 on 6 matching bases. This CDR3 contains 16 residues. V shed 0 bases and J shed 3 bases, with 14 bases lying between them. CDR1 and CDR2 (germline): ENHRY, SYGVKD. The CDR3 spells CAISESGARGDYGYTF. The CDR3 nucleotides read TGTGCCATCAGTGAGTCGGGGGCAAGAGGGGACTATGGCTACACCTTC.

V and J are TRBV27 and TRBJ2-3; D remains unclear. The CDR3 sequence is 15 residues long. The V gene's germline CDR1 is MNHEY and CDR2 SMNVEV (reference sequence). Trimming removed 5 bases at V and 0 bases at J, with 12 bases between. This CDR3 reads CASSTDRASTDTQYF. CDR3 nucleotide sequence: TGTGCCAGCAGTACAGACCGAGCTAGCACAGATACGCAGTATTTT.

This chain connects TRBV6-5 to TRBJ1-5; possible D gene TRBD1, 5 bases. Germline V gene lookup returns CDR1 MNHEY and CDR2 SVGAGI. The CDR3 is made up of 15 amino acids. The ends were cut back, 0 bases at V and 4 bases at J, with 10 bases in the middle. CDR3 region: CASSYSGQTNQPQHF. Written as DNA, the CDR3 is TGTGCCAGCAGTTACTCGGGGCAGACTAATCAGCCCCAGCATTTT.